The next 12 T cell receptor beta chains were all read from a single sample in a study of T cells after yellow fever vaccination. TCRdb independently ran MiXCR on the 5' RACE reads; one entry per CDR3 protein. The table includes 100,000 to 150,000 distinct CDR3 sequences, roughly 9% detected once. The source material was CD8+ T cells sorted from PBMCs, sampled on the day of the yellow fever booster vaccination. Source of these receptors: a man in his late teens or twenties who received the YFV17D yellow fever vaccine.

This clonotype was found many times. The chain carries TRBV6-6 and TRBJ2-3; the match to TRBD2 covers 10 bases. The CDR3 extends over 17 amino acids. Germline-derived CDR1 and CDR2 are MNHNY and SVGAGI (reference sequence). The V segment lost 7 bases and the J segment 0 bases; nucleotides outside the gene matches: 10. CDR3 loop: CASTIVLAGASTDTQYF. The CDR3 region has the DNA TGTGCCAGCACCATTGTGCTAGCGGGGGCTAGCACAGATACGCAGTATTTT.

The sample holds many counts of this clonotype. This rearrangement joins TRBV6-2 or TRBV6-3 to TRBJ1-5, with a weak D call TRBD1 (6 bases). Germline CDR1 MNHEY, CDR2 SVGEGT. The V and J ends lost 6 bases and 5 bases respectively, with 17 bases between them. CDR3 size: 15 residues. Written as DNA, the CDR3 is TGTGCCAGCAGGCCTGATGCGGGGGCTTATCAGCCCCAGCATTTT. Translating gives CASRPDAGAYQPQHF.

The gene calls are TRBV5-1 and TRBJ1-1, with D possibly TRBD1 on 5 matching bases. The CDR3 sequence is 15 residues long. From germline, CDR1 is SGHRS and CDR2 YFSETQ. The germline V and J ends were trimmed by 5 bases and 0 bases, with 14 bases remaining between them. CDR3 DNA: TGCGCCAGCAGTCCTTGGGGGGGAGTGAACACTGAAGCTTTCTTT. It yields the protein CASSPWGGVNTEAFF.

The CDR3: CASSVSPSGQETQYF. The CDR3, as DNA: TGCGCCAGCAGCGTTAGCCCGAGTGGCCAAGAGACCCAGTACTTC. J is TRBJ2-5 and V is TRBV5-1; D is undetermined. The V and J ends lost 4 bases and 1 base respectively, with 14 bases between them. Germline V gives CDR1 SGHRS, CDR2 YFSETQ. This CDR3 comprises 15 residues.

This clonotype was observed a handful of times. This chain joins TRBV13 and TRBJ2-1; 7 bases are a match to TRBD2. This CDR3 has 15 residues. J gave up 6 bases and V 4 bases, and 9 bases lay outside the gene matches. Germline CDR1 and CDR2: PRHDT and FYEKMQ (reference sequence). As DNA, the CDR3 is TGTGCCAGCAGCTCTCTGTGGGGAGGGTCCAATGAGCAGTTCTTC. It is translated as CASSSLWGGSNEQFF.

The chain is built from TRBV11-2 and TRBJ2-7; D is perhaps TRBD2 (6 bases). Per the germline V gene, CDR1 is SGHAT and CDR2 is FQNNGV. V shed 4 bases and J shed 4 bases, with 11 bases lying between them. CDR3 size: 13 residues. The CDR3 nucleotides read TGTGCCAGCAGCTCCGGGAGACTTTACGAGCAGTACGTC. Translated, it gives CASSSGRLYEQYV.

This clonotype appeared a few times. The CDR3, as DNA: TGTGCCACCAGCAGAGATGCGTCGAACACTGAAGCTTTCTTT. It translates to CATSRDASNTEAFF. The rearrangement links TRBV15 to TRBJ1-1; D not resolved. Germline CDR1 LNHNV, CDR2 YYDKDF (reference sequence). Between the trimmed V and J ends, which lost 0 bases and 1 base, there was a span of 6 bases. The CDR3 has 14 residues.

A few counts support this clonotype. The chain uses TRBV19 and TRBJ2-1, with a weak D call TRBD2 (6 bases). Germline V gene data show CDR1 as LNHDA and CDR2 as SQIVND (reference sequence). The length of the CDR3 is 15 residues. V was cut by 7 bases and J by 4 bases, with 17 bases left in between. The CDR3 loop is CASTPGGSKYNEQFF. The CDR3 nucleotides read TGTGCCAGTACCCCAGGAGGGAGTAAGTACAATGAGCAGTTCTTC.

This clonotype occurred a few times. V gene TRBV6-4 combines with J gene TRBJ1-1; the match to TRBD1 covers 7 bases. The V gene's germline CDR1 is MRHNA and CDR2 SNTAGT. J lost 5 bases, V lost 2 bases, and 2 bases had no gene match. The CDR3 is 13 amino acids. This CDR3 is CASSDQGETEAFF. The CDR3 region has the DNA TGTGCCAGCAGTGACCAGGGGGAGACTGAAGCTTTCTTT.

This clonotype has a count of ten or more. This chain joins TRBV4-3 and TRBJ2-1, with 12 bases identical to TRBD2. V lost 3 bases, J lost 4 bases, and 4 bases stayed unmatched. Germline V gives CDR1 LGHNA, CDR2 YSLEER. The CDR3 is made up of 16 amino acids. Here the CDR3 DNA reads TGCGCCAGCAGCCAGACCCTAGCGGGGGGGTACAATGAGCAGTTCTTC. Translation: CASSQTLAGGYNEQFF.

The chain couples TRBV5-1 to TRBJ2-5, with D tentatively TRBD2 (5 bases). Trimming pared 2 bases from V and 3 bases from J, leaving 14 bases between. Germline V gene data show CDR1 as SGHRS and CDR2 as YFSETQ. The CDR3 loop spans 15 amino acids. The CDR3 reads CASSLLSRAEETQYF. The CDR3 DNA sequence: TGCGCCAGCAGCTTACTCAGCCGAGCGGAAGAGACCCAGTACTTC.

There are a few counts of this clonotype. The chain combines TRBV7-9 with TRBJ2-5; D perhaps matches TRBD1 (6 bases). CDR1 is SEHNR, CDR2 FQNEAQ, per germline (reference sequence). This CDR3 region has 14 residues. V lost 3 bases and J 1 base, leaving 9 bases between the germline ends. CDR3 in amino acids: CASSFSTGQETQYF. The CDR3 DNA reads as TGTGCCAGCAGCTTTTCGACAGGCCAAGAGACCCAGTACTTC.